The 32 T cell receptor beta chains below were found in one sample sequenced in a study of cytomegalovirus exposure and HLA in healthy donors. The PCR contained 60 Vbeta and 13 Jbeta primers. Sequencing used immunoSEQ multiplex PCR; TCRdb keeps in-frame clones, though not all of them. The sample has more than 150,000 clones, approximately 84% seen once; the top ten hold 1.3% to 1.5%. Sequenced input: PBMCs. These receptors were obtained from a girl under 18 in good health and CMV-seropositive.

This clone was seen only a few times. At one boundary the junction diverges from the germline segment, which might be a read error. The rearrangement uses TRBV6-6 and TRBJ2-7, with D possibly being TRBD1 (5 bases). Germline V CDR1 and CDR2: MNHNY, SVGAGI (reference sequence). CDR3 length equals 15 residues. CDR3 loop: CASSYSTESTYVQYF. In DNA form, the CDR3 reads TGTGCCAGCAGTTACTCGACAGAGTCAACCTACGTGCAGTACTTC.

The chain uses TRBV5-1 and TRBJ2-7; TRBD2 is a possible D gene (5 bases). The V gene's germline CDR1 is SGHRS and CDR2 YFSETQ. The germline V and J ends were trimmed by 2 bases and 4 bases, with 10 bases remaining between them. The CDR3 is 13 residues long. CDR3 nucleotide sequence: TGCGCCAGCAGCTTCAGCCAGCGGTACGAGCAGTACTTC. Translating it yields CASSFSQRYEQYF.

The chain's CDR3 is CASTNTAGDDEQYF. CDR3 nucleotides: TGCGCCAGCACCAACACCGCAGGGGACGACGAGCAGTACTTC. The chain links TRBV5-1 to TRBJ2-7; D possibly corresponds to TRBD1 (6 bases). V was clipped by 6 bases and J by 5 bases, with 18 bases between them. The CDR3 has 14 amino acids. The germline CDR1 and CDR2 sequences are SGHRS and YFSETQ.

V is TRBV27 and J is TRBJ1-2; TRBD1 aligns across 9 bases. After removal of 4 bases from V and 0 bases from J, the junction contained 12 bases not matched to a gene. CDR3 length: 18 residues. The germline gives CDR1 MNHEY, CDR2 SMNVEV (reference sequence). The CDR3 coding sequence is TGTGCCAGCAGTTCGCTCCGGGACAGGGCCGGAGCTAACTATGGCTACACCTTC. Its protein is CASSSLRDRAGANYGYTF.

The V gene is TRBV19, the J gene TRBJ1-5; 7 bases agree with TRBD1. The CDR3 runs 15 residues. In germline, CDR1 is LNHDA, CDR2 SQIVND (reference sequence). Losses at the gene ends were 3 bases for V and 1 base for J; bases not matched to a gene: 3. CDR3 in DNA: TGTGCCAGTAGTATCCTGACAGGGAGCAATCAGCCCCAGCATTTT. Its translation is CASSILTGSNQPQHF.

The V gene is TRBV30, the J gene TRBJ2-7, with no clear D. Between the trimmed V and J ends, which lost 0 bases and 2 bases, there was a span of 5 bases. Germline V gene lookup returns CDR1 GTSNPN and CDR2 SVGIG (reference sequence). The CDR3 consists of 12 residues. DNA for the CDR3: TGTGCCTGGAGTGTCAAAACCTACGAGCAGTACTTC. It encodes CAWSVKTYEQYF.

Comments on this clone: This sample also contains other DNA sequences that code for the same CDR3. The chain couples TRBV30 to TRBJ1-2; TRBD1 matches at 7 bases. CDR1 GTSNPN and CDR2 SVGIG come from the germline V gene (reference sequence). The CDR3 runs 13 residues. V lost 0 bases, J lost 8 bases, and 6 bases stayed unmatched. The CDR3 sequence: CAWSVRQGGGYTF. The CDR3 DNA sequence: TGTGCCTGGAGTGTAAGACAGGGAGGAGGCTACACCTTC. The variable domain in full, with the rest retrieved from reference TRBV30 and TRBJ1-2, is SQTIHQWPATLVQPVGSPLSLECTVEGTSNPNLYWYRQAAGRGLQLLFYSVGIGQISSEVPQNLSASRPQDRQFILSSKKLLLSDSGFYLCAWSVRQGGGYTFGSGTRLTVV.

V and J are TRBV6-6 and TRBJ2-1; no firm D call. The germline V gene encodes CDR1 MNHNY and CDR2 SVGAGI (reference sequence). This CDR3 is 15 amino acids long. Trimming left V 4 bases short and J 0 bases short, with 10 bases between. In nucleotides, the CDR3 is TGTGCCAGCAGTTTGCTTCCCGGCTCCTACAATGAGCAGTTCTTC. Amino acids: CASSLLPGSYNEQFF.

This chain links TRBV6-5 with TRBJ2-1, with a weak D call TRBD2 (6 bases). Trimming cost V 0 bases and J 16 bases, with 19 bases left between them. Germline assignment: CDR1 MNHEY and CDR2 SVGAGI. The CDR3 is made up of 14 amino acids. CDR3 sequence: CASSYSLGGAYFFF. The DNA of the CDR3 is TGTGCCAGCAGTTACTCACTCGGGGGAGCCTATTTTTTCTTC.

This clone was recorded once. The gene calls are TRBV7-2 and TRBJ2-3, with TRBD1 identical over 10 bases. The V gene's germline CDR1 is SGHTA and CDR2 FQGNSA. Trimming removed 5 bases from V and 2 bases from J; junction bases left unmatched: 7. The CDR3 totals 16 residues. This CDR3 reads CASSLRTGGNTDTQYF. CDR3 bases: TGTGCCAGCAGCCTAAGGACAGGGGGGAACACAGATACGCAGTATTTT.

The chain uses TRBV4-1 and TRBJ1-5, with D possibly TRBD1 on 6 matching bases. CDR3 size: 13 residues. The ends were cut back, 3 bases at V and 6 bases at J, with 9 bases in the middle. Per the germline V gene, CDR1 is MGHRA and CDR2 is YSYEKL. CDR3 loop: CASSQGAVQPQHF. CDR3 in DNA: TGCGCCAGCAGCCAGGGGGCGGTTCAGCCCCAGCATTTT.

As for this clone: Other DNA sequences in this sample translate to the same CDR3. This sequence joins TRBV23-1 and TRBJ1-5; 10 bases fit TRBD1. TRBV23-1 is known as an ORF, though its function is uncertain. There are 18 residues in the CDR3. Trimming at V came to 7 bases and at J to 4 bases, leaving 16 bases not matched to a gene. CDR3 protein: CASTLPPQTGGANQPQHF. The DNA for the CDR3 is TGCGCCAGCACATTGCCCCCTCAGACAGGGGGCGCGAATCAGCCCCAGCATTTT.

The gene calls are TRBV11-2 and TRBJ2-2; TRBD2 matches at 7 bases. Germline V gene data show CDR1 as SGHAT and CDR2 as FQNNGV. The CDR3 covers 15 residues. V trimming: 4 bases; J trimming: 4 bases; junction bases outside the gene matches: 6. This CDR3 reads CASSSWDYTTGELFF. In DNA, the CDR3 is TGTGCCAGCAGCTCCTGGGACTATACCACCGGGGAGCTGTTTTTT.

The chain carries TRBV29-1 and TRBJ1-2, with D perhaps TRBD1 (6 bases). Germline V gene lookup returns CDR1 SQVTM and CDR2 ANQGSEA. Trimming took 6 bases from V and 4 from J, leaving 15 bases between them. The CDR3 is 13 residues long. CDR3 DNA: TGCAGCGTGGGGTTACAGGGAAGCTATGGCTACACCTTC. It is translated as CSVGLQGSYGYTF.

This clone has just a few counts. As DNA, the CDR3 is TGTGCCAGCAGTTACTCGAAGACTAGCGGGAGCTACGAGCAGTACTTC. Translated: CASSYSKTSGSYEQYF. The gene calls are TRBV6-6 and TRBJ2-7; 12 positions match TRBD2. The germline gives CDR1 MNHNY, CDR2 SVGAGI (reference sequence). V lost 0 bases and J lost 3; bases outside the gene matches: 3. The CDR3 length is 16 residues.

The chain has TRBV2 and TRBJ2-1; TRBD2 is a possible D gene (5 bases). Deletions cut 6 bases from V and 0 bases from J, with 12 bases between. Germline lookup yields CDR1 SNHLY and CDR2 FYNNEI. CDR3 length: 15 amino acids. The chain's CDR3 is CASRLADSSYNEQFF. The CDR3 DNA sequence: TGTGCCAGCAGGCTAGCAGATAGCTCCTACAATGAGCAGTTCTTC.

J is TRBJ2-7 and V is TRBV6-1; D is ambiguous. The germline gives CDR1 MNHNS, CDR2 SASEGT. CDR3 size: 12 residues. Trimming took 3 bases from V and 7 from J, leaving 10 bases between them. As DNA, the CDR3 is TGTGCCAGCAGTGAGGCAACGCTGGAGCAGTACTTC. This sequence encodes CASSEATLEQYF.

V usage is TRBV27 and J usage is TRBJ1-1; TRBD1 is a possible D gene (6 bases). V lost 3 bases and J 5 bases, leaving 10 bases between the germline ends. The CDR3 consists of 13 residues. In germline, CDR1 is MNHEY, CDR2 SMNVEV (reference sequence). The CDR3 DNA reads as TGTGCCAGCAGTTTTACAGGGCGTACTGAAGCTTTCTTT. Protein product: CASSFTGRTEAFF.

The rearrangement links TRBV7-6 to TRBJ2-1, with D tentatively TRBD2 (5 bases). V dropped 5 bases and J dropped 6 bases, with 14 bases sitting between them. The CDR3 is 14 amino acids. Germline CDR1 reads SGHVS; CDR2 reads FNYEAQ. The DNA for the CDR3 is TGTGCCAGCAGCCTCACCAGCGGCCGCAATGAGCAGTTCTTC. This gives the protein CASSLTSGRNEQFF.

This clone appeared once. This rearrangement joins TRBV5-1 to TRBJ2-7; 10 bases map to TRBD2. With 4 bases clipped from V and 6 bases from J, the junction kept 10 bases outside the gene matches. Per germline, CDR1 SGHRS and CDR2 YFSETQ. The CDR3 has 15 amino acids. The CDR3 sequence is CASSDLAGARTEQYF. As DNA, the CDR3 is TGCGCCAGCAGCGACCTAGCGGGAGCAAGGACCGAGCAGTACTTC. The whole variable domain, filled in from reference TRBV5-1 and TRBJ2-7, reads KAGVTQTPRYLIKTRGQQVTLSCSPISGHRSVSWYQQTPGQGLQFLFEYFSETQRNKGNFPGRFSGRQFSNSRSEMNVSTLELGDSALYLCASSDLAGARTEQYFGPGTRLTVT.

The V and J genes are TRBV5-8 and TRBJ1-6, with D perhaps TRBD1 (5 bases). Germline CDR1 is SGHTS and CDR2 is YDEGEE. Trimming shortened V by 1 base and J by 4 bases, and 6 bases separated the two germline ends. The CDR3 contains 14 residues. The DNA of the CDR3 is TGTGCCAGCAGCTTGAGGGGTTATAATTCACCCCTCCACTTT. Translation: CASSLRGYNSPLHF.

CDR3 nucleotide sequence: TGTGCCAGCAGCCCCTACACCGGGGAGCTGTTTTTT. Translating it yields CASSPYTGELFF. V and J are TRBV7-3 and TRBJ2-2; D is ambiguous. V lost 5 bases, J lost 3 bases, and 4 bases lay in between. The CDR3 is 12 amino acids. Germline V gene lookup returns CDR1 SGHTA and CDR2 FQGTGA.

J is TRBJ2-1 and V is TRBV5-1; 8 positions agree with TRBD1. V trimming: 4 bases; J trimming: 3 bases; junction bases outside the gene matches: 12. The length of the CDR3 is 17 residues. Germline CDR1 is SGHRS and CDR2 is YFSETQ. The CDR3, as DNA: TGCGCCAGCAGCAACTACAACCGGGACAGGTTCTACAATGAGCAGTTCTTC. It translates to CASSNYNRDRFYNEQFF.

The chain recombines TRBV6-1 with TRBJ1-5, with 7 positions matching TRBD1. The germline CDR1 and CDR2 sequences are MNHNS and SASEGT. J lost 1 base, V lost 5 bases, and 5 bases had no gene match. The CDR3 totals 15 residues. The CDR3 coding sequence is TGTGCCAGCAGTCCATTACAGGGGAGCAATCAGCCCCAGCATTTT. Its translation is CASSPLQGSNQPQHF.

The CDR3 loop reads CASTPEAQYYGYTF. Here the CDR3 DNA reads TGTGCCAGCACCCCAGAAGCACAGTACTATGGCTACACCTTC. V is TRBV28 and J is TRBJ1-2; unclear D gene. Germline V gene sequence: CDR1 MDHEN, CDR2 SYDVKM. The CDR3 sequence is 14 residues long. V was shortened by 7 bases and J by 3 bases, with 15 bases between the two germline ends.

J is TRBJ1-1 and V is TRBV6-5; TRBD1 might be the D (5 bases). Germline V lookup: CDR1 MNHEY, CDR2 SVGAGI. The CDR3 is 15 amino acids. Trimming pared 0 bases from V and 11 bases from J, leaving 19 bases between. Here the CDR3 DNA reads TGTGCCAGCAGTTACTCGGCGGGGCCTTCGTTTCGGGCTTTCTTT. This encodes CASSYSAGPSFRAFF.

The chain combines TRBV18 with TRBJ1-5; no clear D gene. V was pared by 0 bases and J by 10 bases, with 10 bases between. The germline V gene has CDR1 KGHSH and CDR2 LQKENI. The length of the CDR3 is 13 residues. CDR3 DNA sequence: TGTGCCAGCTCACCACCCTATGTTCGCCCCCAGCATTTT. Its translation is CASSPPYVRPQHF.

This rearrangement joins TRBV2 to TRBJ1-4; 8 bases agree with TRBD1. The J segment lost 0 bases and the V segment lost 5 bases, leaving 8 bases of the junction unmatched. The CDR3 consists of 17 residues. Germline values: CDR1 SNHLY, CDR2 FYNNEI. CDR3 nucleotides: TGTGCCAGCAGTTTTACTTCAGGGGGCCCAACTAATGAAAAACTGTTTTTT. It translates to CASSFTSGGPTNEKLFF.

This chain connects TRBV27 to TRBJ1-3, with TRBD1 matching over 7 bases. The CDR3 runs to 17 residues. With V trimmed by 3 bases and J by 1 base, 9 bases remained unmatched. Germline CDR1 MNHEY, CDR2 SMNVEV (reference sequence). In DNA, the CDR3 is TGTGCCAGCAGTTTCCTCCGGACAGGCGGTTCTGGAAACACCATATATTTT. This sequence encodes CASSFLRTGGSGNTIYF.

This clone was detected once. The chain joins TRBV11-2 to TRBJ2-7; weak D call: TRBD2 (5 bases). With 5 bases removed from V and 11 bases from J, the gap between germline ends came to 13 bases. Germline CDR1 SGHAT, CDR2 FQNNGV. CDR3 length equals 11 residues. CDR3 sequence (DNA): TGTGCCAGCAGCAGGACCAGGAGGAAGTACTTC. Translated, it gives CASSRTRRKYF.

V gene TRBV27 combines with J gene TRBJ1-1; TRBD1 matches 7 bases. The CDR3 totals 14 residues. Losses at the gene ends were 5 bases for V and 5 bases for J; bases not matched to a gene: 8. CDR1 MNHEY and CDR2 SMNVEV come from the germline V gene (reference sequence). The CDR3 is CASSDRGRRTEAFF. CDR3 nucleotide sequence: TGTGCCAGCAGTGATAGGGGGCGGCGGACTGAAGCTTTCTTT.

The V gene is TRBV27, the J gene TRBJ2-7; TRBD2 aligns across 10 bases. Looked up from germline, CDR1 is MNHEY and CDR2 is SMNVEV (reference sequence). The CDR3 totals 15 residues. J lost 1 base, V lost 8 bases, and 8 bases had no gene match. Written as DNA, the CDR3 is TGTGCCAGCCGGATAGCGGGAGGCGGATCCTACGAGCAGTACTTC. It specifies CASRIAGGGSYEQYF.